This is a list of T cell receptor beta chains from one sample in a study of OX40 agonist ivuxolimab in advanced cancers. Using immunoSEQ multiplex PCR, the repertoire was profiled, and TCRdb retains in-frame clones only, with some absent. Among tens of thousands of clones listed, about 82% were seen once. This specimen was CD4+ or CD8+ T cells sorted from blood, taken in a trial of the OX40 agonist ivuxolimab. These receptor sequences come from an adult with an advanced solid tumor such as melanoma, head and neck, liver or kidney cancer. Both conserved end residues are part of each CDR3. The D gene is left open where the match is weak. Size is stated for part of the rows, as once, few or many counts, or as a class when the clone is expanded.

CDR3 DNA,CDR3 protein,J gene,clone size,V gene,D gene
TGTGCCAGCAGCTTGGTGGGACTAGCGGGGGGGAGCACAGATACGCAGTATTTT,CASSLVGLAGGSTDTQYF,TRBJ2-3,-,TRBV5-6,TRBD2
TGTGCCACCAGCAGAGATCAGGGACAGGGACCCTACGAGCAGTACTTC,CATSRDQGQGPYEQYF,TRBJ2-7,-,TRBV15,TRBD1
TGTGCCAGCAGCCGACTAGCGGGAGACGGAACCGGGGAGCTGTTTTTT,CASSRLAGDGTGELFF,TRBJ2-2,once,TRBV7-9,TRBD2
TGTGCCAGCAGCTTGGTCAGGACCACAGATACGCAGTATTTT,CASSLVRTTDTQYF,TRBJ2-3,-,TRBV5-4,-
TGTGCCTGGAAAGTGGAAGCTAACTATGGCTACACCTTC,CAWKVEANYGYTF,TRBJ1-2,-,TRBV30,-
TGTGCCAGCACTGAACGGGACAGAACCCTCGGGGAGCTGTTTTTT,CASTERDRTLGELFF,TRBJ2-2,-,TRBV2,TRBD1
TGTGCCAGCAGCTCGGGCCCCTACAGGGGAAAGAACACTGAAGCTTTCTTT,CASSSGPYRGKNTEAFF,TRBJ1-1,-,TRBV5-4,TRBD1
TGTGCCAGCAGCCCTATCCCCGGGACAGGGTTCACCGAGCAGTACTTC,CASSPIPGTGFTEQYF,TRBJ2-7,-,TRBV5-6,TRBD1
TGTGCCAGCAGCACAGGGACTAGCGGGGGCTACGAGCAGTACTTC,CASSTGTSGGYEQYF,TRBJ2-7,-,TRBV5-4,TRBD2
TGTGCCAGCAGCCCTCTTGGGGACACTTCAATTTTGGGGTCCCATGAAAAACTGTTTTTT,CASSPLGDTSILGSHEKLFF,TRBJ1-4,-,TRBV7-8,-
TGTGCCAGCAGTGACTCAATAACTAGCACAGATACGCAGTATTTT,CASSDSITSTDTQYF,TRBJ2-3,-,TRBV6-4,-
TGTGCCAGCAGCTTGTCTAGCGGGAGGTGGGAGACCCAGTACTTC,CASSLSSGRWETQYF,TRBJ2-5,-,TRBV7-8,TRBD2
TGTGCCAGCAGCTTGAGAAGGGACAGCCAGCAGTTCTTC,CASSLRRDSQQFF,TRBJ2-1,-,TRBV7-2,TRBD1
TGCAGCGTTCTAGGGGGGGGGAATCAGCCCCAGCATTTT,CSVLGGGNQPQHF,TRBJ1-5,-,TRBV29-1,-
TGTGCCAGCAGCTTAAATGTTTACAATGAGCAGTTCTTC,CASSLNVYNEQFF,TRBJ2-1,few,TRBV11-3,-
TGTGCCAGCTCATGGCTTGGGAGCGGGAAGGTGGAAAGCCAGTACTTC,CASSWLGSGKVESQYF,TRBJ2-5,-,TRBV28,TRBD2
TGCGCCAGCAGTTCGGGGGGGCGAGTCACCGGGGAGCTGTTTTTT,CASSSGGRVTGELFF,TRBJ2-2,-,TRBV23-1,TRBD2
TGTGCCAGCAGCTCCCAAACAGGTGCTTACCAAGAGACCCAGTACTTC,CASSSQTGAYQETQYF,TRBJ2-5,-,TRBV28,-
TGTGCCAGCAGTTATACCTCGGGGCAGCCCCAGCATTTT,CASSYTSGQPQHF,TRBJ1-5,-,TRBV6-5,-
TGTGCCTGGAGCGGTGGGCTCAACCCACCCAACTATGGCTACACCTTC,CAWSGGLNPPNYGYTF,TRBJ1-2,-,TRBV30,-
TGTGCCATCAGTGGCAGGGGGGCCGTCAATGAGCAGTTCTTC,CAISGRGAVNEQFF,TRBJ2-1,-,TRBV10-3,-
TGTGCCAGCAGTGAAATGAGGACAGATGAAGCTTTCTTT,CASSEMRTDEAFF,TRBJ1-1,-,TRBV6-1,-
TGTGCCAGCAGCCAGACCTCGGGGAACGAGCAGTACTTC,CASSQTSGNEQYF,TRBJ2-7,-,TRBV9,-
TGTGCCAGCAGTGAATCCAAGAATAGCAATCAGCCCCAGCATTTT,CASSESKNSNQPQHF,TRBJ1-5,-,TRBV6-1,-
TGTGCCAGCAGCGCCATGGGGAACTATGGCTACACCTTC,CASSAMGNYGYTF,TRBJ1-2,-,TRBV7-2,-
TGTGCCAGCAGGATTACACAGGGCGCGGGAAACACAGATACGCAGTATTTT,CASRITQGAGNTDTQYF,TRBJ2-3,-,TRBV28,-
TGTGCCAGCTCACCACGGAGATCCGAAAAACTGTTTTTT,CASSPRRSEKLFF,TRBJ1-4,once,TRBV18,-
TGTGCCACGGGAGGCGGGGAAAGCTCCTACGAGCAGTACTTC,CATGGGESSYEQYF,TRBJ2-7,-,TRBV10-3,TRBD2
TGTGCCAGCAGCTCCCTCGGGGCCCAACCTAACGAGCAGTACTTC,CASSSLGAQPNEQYF,TRBJ2-7,-,TRBV5-8,-
TGCGCCAGCAGCTTGGGGTCAACTAATGAAAAACTGTTTTTT,CASSLGSTNEKLFF,TRBJ1-4,few,TRBV5-1,-
TGTGCCAGCAGAGTAACAGGGGAGGCCTACAATGAGCAGTTCTTC,CASRVTGEAYNEQFF,TRBJ2-1,once,TRBV6-5,-
TGTGCCAGCAGCCCTCGTGTGGGGAACACTGAAGCTTTCTTT,CASSPRVGNTEAFF,TRBJ1-1,few,TRBV14,-